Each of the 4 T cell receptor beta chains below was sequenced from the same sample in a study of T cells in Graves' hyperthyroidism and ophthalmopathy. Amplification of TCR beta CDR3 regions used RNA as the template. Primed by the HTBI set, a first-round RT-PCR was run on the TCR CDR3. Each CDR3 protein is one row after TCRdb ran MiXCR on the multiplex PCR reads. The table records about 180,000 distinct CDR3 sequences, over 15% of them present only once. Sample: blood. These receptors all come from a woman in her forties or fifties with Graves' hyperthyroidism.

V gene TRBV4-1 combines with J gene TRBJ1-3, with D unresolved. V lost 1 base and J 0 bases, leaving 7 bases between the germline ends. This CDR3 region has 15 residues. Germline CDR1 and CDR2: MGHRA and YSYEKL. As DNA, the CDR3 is TGCGCCAGCAGCCAAGGGACTTACTCTGGAAACACCATATATTTT. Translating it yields CASSQGTYSGNTIYF.

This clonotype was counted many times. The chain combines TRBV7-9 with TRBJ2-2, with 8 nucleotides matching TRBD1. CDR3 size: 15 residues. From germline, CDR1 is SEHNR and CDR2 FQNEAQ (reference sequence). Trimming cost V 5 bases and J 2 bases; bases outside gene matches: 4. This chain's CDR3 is CASSDGQGNTGELFF. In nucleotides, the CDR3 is TGTGCCAGCAGCGATGGACAGGGAAACACCGGGGAGCTGTTTTTT.

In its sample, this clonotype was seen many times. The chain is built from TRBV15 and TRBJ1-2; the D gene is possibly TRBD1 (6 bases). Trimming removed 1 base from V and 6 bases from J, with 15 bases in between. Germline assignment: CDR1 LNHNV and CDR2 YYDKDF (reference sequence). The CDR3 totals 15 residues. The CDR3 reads CATSRGKQGGDGYTF. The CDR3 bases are TGTGCCACCAGCAGAGGGAAACAGGGAGGAGATGGCTACACCTTC.

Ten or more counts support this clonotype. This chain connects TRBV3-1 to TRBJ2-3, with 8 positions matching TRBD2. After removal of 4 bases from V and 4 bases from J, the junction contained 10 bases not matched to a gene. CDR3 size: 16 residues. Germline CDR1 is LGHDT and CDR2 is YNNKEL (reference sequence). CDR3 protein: CASSLRERGLPDTQYF. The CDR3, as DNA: TGTGCCAGCAGCCTGAGGGAGCGGGGGTTGCCAGATACGCAGTATTTT.